A single sample gave rise to the 27 T cell receptor beta chains below, sequenced in a study of post-analysis software for immune sequencing data. Whole-study findings and limits: Roughly 5 TRBV segments (TRBV5-6, TRBV5-1 and TRBV20-1 among them) occurred more frequently in patients than in controls.

No cognate antigen is known for these TCRs. The TCR beta cDNA libraries carried unique molecular identifiers. MiXCR, run by TCRdb on the PCR reads, gives a single entry per CDR3 protein. Of approximately 730,000 distinct CDR3 sequences listed, around 42% are singletons. The sample taken for sequencing was blood. These receptors originate from a girl aged 10 to 17 with multiple sclerosis.

There are a few counts of this clonotype. CDR3 bases: TGTGCCAGCGGACTAGTGGGCGAGCAGTACTTC. It specifies CASGLVGEQYF. The chain links TRBV28 to TRBJ2-7; 7 nucleotides line up with TRBD2. The CDR3 contains 11 residues. The ends lost 8 bases at V and 6 bases at J; junction bases unmatched: 4. Germline V gene lookup returns CDR1 MDHEN and CDR2 SYDVKM. The entire variable domain, with the rest obtained from reference TRBV28 and TRBJ2-7, is as follows: DVKVTQSSRYLVKRTGEKVFLECVQDMDHENMFWYRQDPGLGLRLIYFSYDVKMKEKGDIPEGYSVSREKKERFSLILESASTNQTSMYLCASGLVGEQYFGPGTRLTVT.

The DNA for the CDR3 is TGTGCCAGCACCACGGGACTAGCGGGACCTGGGGCCCACAATGAGCAGTTCTTC. Amino acids: CASTTGLAGPGAHNEQFF. This chain joins TRBV7-2 and TRBJ2-1; 13 nucleotides align to TRBD2. V lost 7 bases to trimming and J lost 5 bases; unmatched junction nucleotides: 14. The CDR3 runs to 18 residues. Germline V lookup: CDR1 SGHTA, CDR2 FQGNSA. Complete variable domain (other parts from reference TRBV7-2 and TRBJ2-1): GAGVSQSPSNKVTEKGKDVELRCDPISGHTALYWYRQSLGQGLEFLIYFQGNSAPDKSGLPSDRFSAERTGGSVSTLTIQRTQQEDSAVYLCASTTGLAGPGAHNEQFFGPGTRLTVL.

The CDR3 sequence is CSAPGSGSPNEQFF. The DNA for the CDR3 is TGCAGTGCCCCGGGGAGCGGGAGTCCCAATGAGCAGTTCTTC. V usage is TRBV20-1 and J usage is TRBJ2-1; 8 nucleotides align to TRBD2. V dropped 6 bases and J dropped 6; count of bases not matched to a gene: 10. The CDR3 has 14 residues. The germline V gene encodes CDR1 DFQATT and CDR2 SNEGSKA (reference sequence).

There are many counts of this clonotype. The chain carries TRBV9 and TRBJ2-3; D is perhaps TRBD2 (6 bases). CDR1 is SGDLS, CDR2 YYNGEE, per germline. The CDR3 contains 14 residues. The V end was cut by 5 bases, the J end by 2 bases, with 12 bases between. The CDR3 coding sequence is TGTGCCAGCAGTGGGGAGGACTACACAGATACGCAGTATTTT. Encoded protein: CASSGEDYTDTQYF.

CDR3 protein: CASSLGWTGGNEQFF. The CDR3 DNA sequence: TGTGCCAGCAGTTTAGGTTGGACAGGGGGAAATGAGCAGTTCTTC. This chain joins TRBV28 and TRBJ2-1, with 10 bases aligning to TRBD1. Losses at the gene ends were 2 bases for V and 7 bases for J; bases not matched to a gene: 5. The germline CDR1 and CDR2 sequences are MDHEN and SYDVKM. The CDR3 length is 15 residues.

The sample holds a few counts of this clonotype. This chain joins TRBV14 and TRBJ2-4; 7 nucleotides agree with TRBD1. The CDR3 is 16 residues long. V shed 2 bases and J 3 bases; nucleotides not matched to a gene: 7. CDR1 is SGHDN and CDR2 is FVKESK in the germline V gene. The CDR3 coding sequence is TGTGCCAGCAGCCAATCAGGGGGTCTCGGCAAAAACATTCAGTACTTC. Protein: CASSQSGGLGKNIQYF.

This clonotype was counted a few times. The chain combines TRBV28 with TRBJ2-7; D remains unclear. The V and J ends lost 2 bases and 6 bases respectively, with 8 bases between them. Germline CDR1 and CDR2: MDHEN and SYDVKM. This CDR3 is 12 amino acids long. CDR3 coding DNA: TGTGCCAGCAGTTTACTAGGGTTCGAGCAGTACTTC. Translating it yields CASSLLGFEQYF.

The V call is TRBV11-2, the J call TRBJ1-1; D is undetermined. Per the germline V gene, CDR1 is SGHAT and CDR2 is FQNNGV. The length of the CDR3 is 15 residues. V lost 1 base, J lost 3 bases, and 12 bases lay in between. CDR3 DNA sequence: TGTGCCAGCAGCTTAGGCTCACTCCGAGACACTGAAGCTTTCTTT. Its protein product is CASSLGSLRDTEAFF.

CDR3 loop: CASSQEGRRDEQFF. The CDR3 nucleotides read TGCGCCAGCAGCCAAGAAGGCAGGAGGGATGAGCAGTTCTTC. The chain uses TRBV4-3 and TRBJ2-1; tentative D call: TRBD2 (6 bases). The CDR3 length is 14 residues. V shed 0 bases and J shed 8 bases, with 11 bases lying between them. Germline CDR1 reads LGHNA; CDR2 reads YSLEER.

V is TRBV7-9 and J is TRBJ2-5, with D unresolved. Trimming cost V 3 bases and J 4 bases, with 12 bases left between them. This CDR3 has 14 residues. Germline V gene data show CDR1 as SEHNR and CDR2 as FQNEAQ (reference sequence). Written as DNA, the CDR3 is TGTGCCAGCAGCTTCCTTCGCCTGGGAGAGACCCAGTACTTC. Its protein is CASSFLRLGETQYF.

V is TRBV7-8 and J is TRBJ2-5; tentatively, D is TRBD2 (6 bases). Germline V gene lookup returns CDR1 SGHVS and CDR2 FQNEAQ. The V gene lost 5 bases and the J gene lost 0 bases, with 13 bases spanning the gap. The CDR3 is made up of 15 amino acids. CDR3 loop: CASSPLGLYQETQYF. The CDR3 DNA sequence: TGTGCCAGCAGCCCATTAGGACTATACCAAGAGACCCAGTACTTC.

This sequence joins TRBV29-1 and TRBJ1-2; 7 positions agree with TRBD1. The J segment lost 0 bases and the V segment lost 7 bases, leaving 5 bases of the junction unmatched. The CDR3 covers 13 residues. The germline gives CDR1 SQVTM, CDR2 ANQGSEA. The CDR3 region is CSAQGVSNYGYTF. The CDR3 coding sequence is TGCAGCGCCCAGGGGGTCTCTAACTATGGCTACACCTTC.

This clonotype was recorded a few times. Compared with germline, one end of the junction differs, possibly owing to a read error. This chain connects TRBV29-1 to TRBJ2-1; D may be TRBD2 (5 bases). Germline V gene lookup returns CDR1 SQVTM and CDR2 ANQGSEA. This CDR3 is built from 16 residues. CDR3 amino acids: CSVEDPDSSSYNEPFF. Here the CDR3 DNA reads TGCAGCGTTGAAGATCCTGACTCTAGCTCCTACAATGAGCCGTTCTTC.

DNA of the CDR3: TGTGCCAGCAGCCAAGAGGCAGGGATGGGCTACACCTTC. Its protein product is CASSQEAGMGYTF. The chain recombines TRBV4-2 with TRBJ1-2; the D gene is possibly TRBD1 (5 bases). Germline values: CDR1 LGHNA, CDR2 YNFKEQ. Trimming took 0 bases from V and 8 from J, leaving 10 bases between them. The CDR3 totals 13 residues.

Points on this clonotype: Its ends do not fully match the called genes, so a read error is possible. The genes are TRBV5-5 and TRBJ1-2; D call uncertain. The germline gives CDR1 SGHKS, CDR2 YYEKEE (reference sequence). The CDR3 runs 15 residues. CDR3 residues: CASSHAKTLNYDYTF. The CDR3 DNA follows: TGTGCCAGCAGCCACGCCAAGACTCTTAACTATGACTACACCTTC.

This clonotype occurred many times. The chain carries TRBV4-2 and TRBJ2-7; a weak D match, TRBD1 (6 bases). Germline CDR1 is LGHNA and CDR2 is YNFKEQ. V lost 0 bases, J lost 1 base, and 10 bases lay in between. The CDR3 sequence is 15 residues long. Here the CDR3 reads CASSQDGQLSYEQYF. The DNA of the CDR3 is TGTGCCAGCAGCCAAGATGGACAGCTTTCCTACGAGCAGTACTTC.

The V gene is TRBV6-1, the J gene TRBJ2-1, with TRBD2 identical over 10 bases. CDR1 is MNHNS, CDR2 SASEGT, per germline. CDR3 length equals 14 residues. The trim removed 9 bases at V and 2 bases at J, leaving 4 bases unmatched. CDR3 in DNA: TGTGCCAGAACTAGCGGGGAAACCTACAATGAGCAGTTCTTC. Encoded protein: CARTSGETYNEQFF.

The rearrangement links TRBV12-3 or TRBV12-4 to TRBJ2-2; TRBD2 might be the D (6 bases). CDR3 length equals 14 residues. V was pared by 4 bases and J by 5 bases, with 11 bases between. The DNA for the CDR3 is TGTGCCAGCAGTTATCGGGAGCAGACCGGGGAGCTGTTTTTT. It translates to CASSYREQTGELFF.

Only a few counts were recorded for this clonotype. The chain has TRBV6-5 and TRBJ2-7, with 8 nucleotides matching TRBD1. With 7 bases clipped from V and 2 bases from J, the junction kept 10 bases outside the gene matches. There are 15 residues in the CDR3. Per germline, CDR1 MNHEY and CDR2 SVGAGI. Written as DNA, the CDR3 is TGTGCCAGCACCAACAACCCGGGACAGGCCTACGAGCAGTACTTC. Its protein is CASTNNPGQAYEQYF.

The V and J genes are TRBV24-1 and TRBJ2-7; TRBD1 agrees at 9 bases. Germline CDR1 and CDR2: KGHDR and SFDVKD. This CDR3 has 16 amino acids. Trimming cost V 5 bases and J 3 bases; bases outside gene matches: 10. CDR3 DNA sequence: TGTGCCACCAGTGGGCCCCCGGGACAGGGAAGCTACGAGCAGTACTTC. It encodes CATSGPPGQGSYEQYF.

This clonotype was counted a few times. This CDR3 is CATSDLTSDTGELFF. CDR3 coding DNA: TGTGCCACCAGTGATTTGACTAGCGACACCGGGGAGCTGTTTTTT. The chain has TRBV24-1 and TRBJ2-2; 7 bases align to TRBD2. The germline V gene encodes CDR1 KGHDR and CDR2 SFDVKD. V lost 0 bases, J lost 3 bases, and 0 bases stayed unmatched. CDR3 length: 15 amino acids.

This clonotype has only one observation. The V call is TRBV7-9, the J call TRBJ2-3, with 10 bases that match TRBD2. The V and J ends lost 8 bases and 0 bases, in that order; junction bases with no gene match: 11. CDR3 length equals 17 residues. Germline CDR1 SEHNR, CDR2 FQNEAQ (reference sequence). The CDR3 sequence: CASSEGPLAGSTDTQYF. DNA for the CDR3: TGTGCCAGCTCGGAGGGTCCACTAGCGGGAAGCACAGATACGCAGTATTTT. Looking up the rest from reference TRBV7-9 and TRBJ2-3 gives the full variable domain: DTGVSQNPRHKITKRGQNVTFRCDPISEHNRLYWYRQTLGQGPEFLTYFQNEAQLEKSRLLSDRFSAERPKGSFSTLEIQRTEQGDSAMYLCASSEGPLAGSTDTQYFGPGTRLTVL.

This clonotype was observed a single time. The V gene is TRBV29-1, the J gene TRBJ2-1, with 12 positions matching TRBD2. CDR3 length: 14 residues. With V trimmed by 6 bases and J by 8 bases, 8 bases remained unmatched. Germline lookup yields CDR1 SQVTM and CDR2 ANQGSEA. The CDR3 coding sequence is TGCAGCGTCACTAGGACTAGCGGGACCCATGAGCAGTTCTTC. Translating it yields CSVTRTSGTHEQFF.

This clonotype has just a few counts. The chain joins TRBV12-3 or TRBV12-4 to TRBJ2-3; D gene ambiguous. The CDR3 loop spans 14 amino acids. Trimming removed 7 bases at V and 1 base at J, with 12 bases between. CDR3 nucleotide sequence: TGTGCCAGCACCCTCGATGGTCGCACAGATACGCAGTATTTT. Protein product: CASTLDGRTDTQYF.

There are a few counts of this clonotype. V and J are TRBV12-3 or TRBV12-4 and TRBJ2-6; D call uncertain. This CDR3 has 16 amino acids. V lost 6 bases and J lost 2, with 14 bases in between. The CDR3, as DNA: TGTGCCAGCAGCCCCTGGGGTAGTACTGGGGCCAACGTCCTGACTTTC. It is translated as CASSPWGSTGANVLTF.

This clonotype was found a few times. This sequence joins TRBV28 and TRBJ2-7; no clear D. Trimming stripped 7 bases from V and 2 bases from J, with 12 bases between. Germline V CDR1 and CDR2: MDHEN, SYDVKM. The CDR3 is 13 amino acids. The CDR3 DNA sequence: TGTGCCAGCACCTTTAAACGCCCCTACGAGCAGTACTTC. This encodes CASTFKRPYEQYF.

A few counts support this clonotype. The rearrangement uses TRBV7-2 and TRBJ2-1; TRBD2 aligns across 10 bases. The V gene end was trimmed by 5 bases and the J gene end by 5 bases; junction bases not matched to a gene: 6. From germline, CDR1 is SGHTA and CDR2 FQGNSA. This CDR3 has 15 amino acids. The CDR3: CASSLTAGGNNEQFF. DNA of the CDR3: TGTGCCAGCAGCCTCACAGCGGGAGGGAACAATGAGCAGTTCTTC.